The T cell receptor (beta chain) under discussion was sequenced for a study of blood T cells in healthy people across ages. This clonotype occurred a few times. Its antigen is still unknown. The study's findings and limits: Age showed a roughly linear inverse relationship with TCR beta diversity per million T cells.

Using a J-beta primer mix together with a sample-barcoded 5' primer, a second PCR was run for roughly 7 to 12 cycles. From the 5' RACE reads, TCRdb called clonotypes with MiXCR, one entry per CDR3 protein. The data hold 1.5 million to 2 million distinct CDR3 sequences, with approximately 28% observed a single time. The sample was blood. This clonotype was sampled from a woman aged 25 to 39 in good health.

The CDR3 region has the DNA TGTGCCAGCAGAAAACAGGGCGCATCCCTCCGAGGGGGAGCTTTCTTT. It codes for CASRKQGASLRGGAFF. The gene calls are TRBV7-9 and TRBJ1-1; weak D call: TRBD1 (6 bases). Germline values: CDR1 SEHNR, CDR2 FQNEAQ (reference sequence). The CDR3 is made up of 16 amino acids. V was trimmed by 6 bases and J by 10 bases, leaving 27 bases between them.